This is a list of T cell receptor beta chains from one sample in a study of blood T cell repertoires in COVID-19. The assay was immunoSEQ multiplex PCR, and TCRdb's table has in-frame clones only and misses some. The table records roughly 80,000 clones, 90% to 95% of them present only once. The sequencing sample was made of peripheral blood. Receptors were obtained from a woman between 50 and 59 years old in a cohort sampled during active COVID-19. Each CDR3 is given with its conserved first and last residue. D genes are given only for firm matches. Not every row has a clone size; where given, it reads once, few, many or a size class.

cdr3_aa,cdr3_nt,d_call,clone_size,v_call,j_call
CAIHSGTSDQPQHF,TGTGCCATCCATTCCGGGACAAGTGATCAGCCCCAGCATTTT,.,.,TRBV7-9,TRBJ1-5
CASTARRGWETQYF,TGCGCCAGCACCGCCCGGCGGGGATGGGAGACCCAGTACTTC,.,.,TRBV5-1,TRBJ2-5
CASSLEGQQETQYF,TGCGCCAGCAGCTTGGAGGGACAGCAAGAGACCCAGTACTTC,TRBD1,.,TRBV5-1,TRBJ2-5
CASSLPTGFGLARSEKLFF,TGTGCCAGCAGCTTACCGACAGGGTTTGGGTTGGCTAGGTCTGAAAAACTGTTTTTT,TRBD1,.,TRBV7-9,TRBJ1-4
CASSYGGTGGYGYTF,TGTGCCAGCAGTTACGGGGGGACAGGGGGCTATGGCTACACCTTC,TRBD1,.,TRBV6-6,TRBJ1-2
CASSEEGTGADYGYTF,TGTGCCAGCAGTGAAGAAGGGACAGGGGCGGACTATGGCTACACCTTC,TRBD1,.,TRBV25-1,TRBJ1-2
CASSPRLGTTGDTQYF,TGTGCCAGCAGCCCCCGACTAGGGACTACGGGGGATACGCAGTATTTT,TRBD2,.,TRBV7-9,TRBJ2-3
CASSFRRGPLADTQYF,TGTGCCAGCAGTTTTAGGAGGGGGCCCCTCGCAGATACGCAGTATTTT,.,.,TRBV27,TRBJ2-3
CAWTVGGATEAFF,TGTGCCTGGACCGTAGGAGGGGCGACTGAAGCTTTCTTT,.,.,TRBV30,TRBJ1-1
CASSVGLAGFQGSTQYF,TGTGCCAGCAGCGTAGGGCTAGCGGGGTTCCAGGGAAGTACGCAGTATTTT,TRBD2,.,TRBV9,TRBJ2-3
CASSIWGHDTQYF,TGTGCCAGTAGTATTTGGGGGCATGACACCCAGTACTTC,.,.,TRBV19,TRBJ2-5
CASSPGTADNQPQHF,TGTGCCAGCAGCCCCGGGACAGCCGACAATCAGCCCCAGCATTTT,TRBD1,few,TRBV6-6,TRBJ1-5
CASSRDTGYEQYF,TGCGCCAGCAGCCGGGACACCGGCTACGAGCAGTACTTC,.,.,TRBV5-1,TRBJ2-7
CASSVGIVGGAYTEAFF,TGTGCCAGCAGCGTAGGGATCGTAGGGGGAGCTTACACTGAAGCTTTCTTT,.,.,TRBV9,TRBJ1-1
CASRGGLPRSTEAFF,TGTGCCAGCAGGGGAGGGTTGCCGAGGTCCACTGAAGCTTTCTTT,.,once,TRBV2,TRBJ1-1
CASNAGYNEQFF,TGCGCCAGTAATGCAGGGTACAATGAGCAGTTCTTC,.,once,TRBV5-1,TRBJ2-1
CSAKTGGTVTTGELFF,TGCAGCGCAAAGACAGGGGGCACGGTAACCACCGGGGAGCTGTTTTTT,TRBD1,.,TRBV29-1,TRBJ2-2
CASTTTGALAQYF,TGTGCCAGCACCACCACAGGAGCGTTGGCCCAGTACTTC,.,.,TRBV2,TRBJ2-5
CATSRAPGGRQETQYF,TGTGCCACCAGCAGAGCCCCGGGCGGGCGCCAAGAGACCCAGTACTTC,.,once,TRBV15,TRBJ2-5
CASSLLSTDTQYF,TGTGCCAGCAGCCTCCTTTCCACAGATACGCAGTATTTT,.,.,TRBV3-1/TRBV3-2,TRBJ2-3
CASSEDTNTEAFF,TGCGCCAGCAGTGAGGACACGAACACTGAAGCTTTCTTT,.,.,TRBV10-1,TRBJ1-1
CASSPGLAPYQETQYF,TGCGCCAGCAGCCCCGGACTAGCGCCGTACCAAGAGACCCAGTACTTC,TRBD2,.,TRBV5-1,TRBJ2-5
CAWGQGRGGYTF,TGTGCCTGGGGACAGGGAAGGGGGGGCTACACCTTC,TRBD1,.,TRBV30,TRBJ1-2
CASSQDPTLAGRDTQYF,TGTGCCAGCAGCCAAGATCCTACGCTAGCGGGACGAGATACGCAGTATTTT,TRBD2,.,TRBV14,TRBJ2-3
CASSQAGQATNTEAFF,TGCGCCAGCAGTCAAGCGGGACAGGCTACTAACACTGAAGCTTTCTTT,TRBD1,.,TRBV23-1,TRBJ1-1
CASSPRGGDTQYF,TGTGCTAGCAGCCCAAGAGGGGGTGATACGCAGTATTTT,.,few,TRBV7-7,TRBJ2-3
CASSYHSGGGTDTQYF,TGTGCCAGCAGTTACCATAGCGGGGGGGGCACAGATACGCAGTATTTT,TRBD2,.,TRBV6-5,TRBJ2-3
CASSLGFGNEQFF,TGTGCCAGCAGCTTAGGCTTCGGTAATGAGCAGTTCTTC,.,.,TRBV7-9,TRBJ2-1
CASSPPSVYQETQYF,TGTGCCAGCTCACCACCGTCAGTTTACCAAGAGACCCAGTACTTC,.,.,TRBV18,TRBJ2-5
CASSPTGTPPDTQYF,TGCGCCAGCAGCCCCACCGGGACACCTCCTGATACGCAGTATTTT,.,.,TRBV5-1,TRBJ2-3
CASSQDWGTRGYEQYF,TGTGCCAGCAGCCAAGATTGGGGGACTAGAGGTTACGAGCAGTACTTC,TRBD2,.,TRBV3-1/TRBV3-2,TRBJ2-7
CASSEALAGGGNEQFF,TGTGCCAGCAGTGAAGCACTAGCGGGGGGGGGCAATGAGCAGTTCTTC,TRBD2,.,TRBV6-1,TRBJ2-1
CASSQGAGGRYTQYF,TGTGCCAGCAGCCAAGGAGCGGGGGGGCGATATACGCAGTATTTT,TRBD2,.,TRBV3-1/TRBV3-2,TRBJ2-3
CAWSVPRTRANVLTF,TGTGCCTGGAGTGTACCGAGGACTAGGGCCAACGTCCTGACTTTC,.,.,TRBV30,TRBJ2-6
CASSYSNRGGGPQHF,TGTGCCAGCAGTTACTCAAACAGGGGGGGAGGGCCCCAGCATTTT,TRBD1,.,TRBV6-5,TRBJ1-5
CAISVGWGLAGADTQYF,TGTGCCATCAGTGTTGGATGGGGACTAGCGGGGGCAGATACGCAGTATTTT,TRBD2,.,TRBV10-3,TRBJ2-3
CASSRPGQLITDTQYF,TGTGCCAGCAGCCGTCCTGGACAGCTTATCACAGATACGCAGTATTTT,.,.,TRBV11-3,TRBJ2-3
CASSEGVSNQPQHF,TGTGCCAGCAGCGAGGGAGTTAGCAATCAGCCCCAGCATTTT,.,.,TRBV25-1,TRBJ1-5
CASSQGQGRGNTIYF,TGCGCCAGCAGCCAAGGACAGGGCAGAGGAAACACCATATATTTT,TRBD1,once,TRBV4-1,TRBJ1-3
CASSPIYGTGDEQYF,TGTGCCAGCAGCCCTATATATGGGACAGGGGACGAGCAGTACTTC,TRBD1,.,TRBV3-1/TRBV3-2,TRBJ2-7
CASSLAPLAGALLTGELFF,TGCGCCAGCAGCTTGGCCCCCCTAGCGGGGGCCCTCCTCACCGGGGAGCTGTTTTTT,TRBD2,once,TRBV5-1,TRBJ2-2
CASSDGTRAGELFF,TGCGCCAGCAGTGATGGGACTAGAGCCGGGGAGCTGTTTTTT,TRBD2,.,TRBV10-1,TRBJ2-2
CASSQERPGQGYMVKETQYF,TGTGCCAGCAGCCAAGAGCGCCCGGGACAGGGGTACATGGTGAAAGAGACCCAGTACTTC,TRBD1,.,TRBV14,TRBJ2-5
CASSGLAGGRQRDTQYF,TGTGCCAGCAGTGGACTAGCGGGGGGCCGGCAGAGAGATACGCAGTATTTT,TRBD2,few,TRBV2,TRBJ2-3
CATSDPGLALDEQFF,TGTGCCACCAGTGATCCGGGACTCGCGTTGGATGAGCAGTTCTTC,.,.,TRBV24-1,TRBJ2-1
CASSLLGTDPYEQYF,TGCGCCAGCAGCTTGTTAGGGACAGACCCCTACGAGCAGTACTTC,TRBD1,.,TRBV5-1,TRBJ2-7
CASSSTRAETQYF,TGTGCCAGCAGCTCGACTAGAGCTGAGACCCAGTACTTC,.,.,TRBV7-3,TRBJ2-5
CASQSQGAPRETQYF,TGTGCCAGCCAGTCACAGGGGGCGCCCCGGGAGACCCAGTACTTC,TRBD1,.,TRBV2,TRBJ2-5
CASSLAISLGNTIYF,TGTGCCAGCAGCTTGGCAATAAGCCTCGGAAACACCATATATTTT,.,.,TRBV5-5,TRBJ1-3
CASTATSSSGNTIYF,TGTGCCAGCACCGCCACGAGTAGCTCTGGAAACACCATATATTTT,.,.,TRBV7-8,TRBJ1-3
CASSKTWSLSSYEQYF,TGTGCCAGCAGCAAAACTTGGTCGTTGAGCTCCTACGAGCAGTACTTC,.,.,TRBV21-1,TRBJ2-7
CAPAGEGGETQYF,TGTGCCCCAGCCGGGGAGGGGGGAGAGACCCAGTACTTC,.,.,TRBV7-3,TRBJ2-5